Listed below are T cell receptor beta chains from one sample, sequenced in a study of blood T cells in healthy people across ages. TCRdb processed the 5' RACE reads anew with MiXCR; each CDR3 protein has one entry. The data show around 1,700,000 distinct CDR3 sequences, roughly 27% seen once. Sequencing used blood. Receptor source: a woman between 25 and 40 years old in good health. Each CDR3 is given with its conserved first and last residue. Each record gives: V gene, D gene, CDR3 length, clone size, J gene, CDR3 protein, CDR3 DNA. The D gene is left open where the match is weak. Not all rows give a size; the values are once, few, many and, for expanded clones, a class.

TRBV9	-	14	-	TRBJ2-2	CASSARQAGGELFF	TGTGCCAGCAGCGCCCGACAGGCTGGCGGGGAGCTGTTTTTT
TRBV3-1	-	14	-	TRBJ1-1	CASSQRAERTEAFF	TGTGCCAGCAGCCAAAGGGCAGAGCGCACTGAAGCTTTCTTT
TRBV29-1	-	12	-	TRBJ2-1	CSPRLDSNEQFF	TGCAGCCCCCGACTAGATAGCAATGAGCAGTTCTTC
TRBV10-3	TRBD1	13	-	TRBJ2-5	CATGQGRLETQYF	TGTGCCACGGGACAGGGGCGCCTGGAGACCCAGTACTTC
TRBV6-5	-	14	few	TRBJ2-1	CASSRGTDLNEQFF	TGTGCCAGCAGCCGAGGGACGGACTTAAATGAGCAGTTCTTC
TRBV13	TRBD1	13	-	TRBJ2-4	CASSLRTGVTLYF	TGTGCCAGCAGCTTACGAACAGGGGTTACCCTGTACTTC
TRBV3-1	TRBD1	14	-	TRBJ1-1	CASSQAGGWTEAFF	TGTGCCAGCAGCCAAGCAGGGGGCTGGACTGAAGCTTTCTTT
TRBV2	TRBD2	17	few	TRBJ2-5	CASSEMVSGLDVETQYF	TGTGCCAGCAGTGAAATGGTGTCGGGACTAGACGTGGAGACCCAGTACTTC
TRBV7-9	-	15	-	TRBJ2-5	CASKLASSVGETQYF	TGTGCCAGCAAGCTCGCTTCTAGCGTCGGGGAGACCCAGTACTTC
TRBV5-1	-	16	few	TRBJ2-2	CASSLDLGPGTGELFF	TGCGCCAGCAGCTTGGATTTGGGGCCGGGCACCGGGGAGCTGTTTTTT
TRBV29-1	TRBD2	15	many	TRBJ2-1	CSVRKREGSYNEQFF	TGCAGCGTCCGAAAGCGGGAGGGTTCCTACAATGAGCAGTTCTTC
TRBV5-1	-	13	-	TRBJ2-5	CASSLGQSETQYF	TGCGCCAGCAGCTTGGGGCAGTCGGAGACCCAGTACTTC
TRBV6-6	TRBD2	15	-	TRBJ2-5	CASSRSTSGEETQYF	TGTGCCAGCAGTCGATCGACTAGCGGGGAAGAGACCCAGTACTTC
TRBV6-5	TRBD1	15	-	TRBJ1-5	CASSPDRGNRQPQHF	TGTGCCAGCAGTCCCGACAGGGGAAATAGGCAGCCCCAGCATTTT
TRBV18	-	14	-	TRBJ1-6	CASSPSRNNSPLHF	TGTGCCAGCTCACCGTCCAGGAATAATTCACCCCTCCACTTT
TRBV30	-	14	-	TRBJ1-2	CAWKYGTGNYGYTF	TGTGCCTGGAAATACGGGACTGGAAACTATGGCTACACCTTC
TRBV7-2	-	14	many	TRBJ2-7	CASSLGPSLYEQYF	TGTGCCAGCAGCTTAGGGCCGTCACTGTACGAGCAGTACTTC
TRBV2	-	15	-	TRBJ1-2	CASSEYSGDAYGYTF	TGTGCCAGCAGTGAATACAGCGGAGACGCCTATGGCTACACCTTC
TRBV6-5	TRBD1	18	-	TRBJ2-7	CASSYSMGETGGSYEQYF	TGTGCCAGCAGTTACTCGATGGGGGAGACAGGGGGCTCCTACGAGCAGTACTTC
TRBV7-2	-	15	few	TRBJ2-1	CAGSQNPGGMGEQFF	TGTGCCGGCAGCCAAAACCCAGGGGGGATGGGTGAGCAGTTCTTC
TRBV28	TRBD1	16	few	TRBJ1-5	CASSLPGQGRNQPQHF	TGTGCCAGCAGTTTACCGGGACAGGGGAGGAATCAGCCCCAGCATTTT
TRBV30	TRBD1	16	few	TRBJ1-2	CAWSAPRTGRNYGCTF	TGTGCCTGGAGTGCACCAAGGACAGGGAGGAACTATGGCTGCACCTTC
TRBV4-3	TRBD1	15	few	TRBJ1-2	CASSPETGVGYGYTF	TGCGCCAGCAGCCCCGAGACAGGGGTGGGCTATGGCTACACCTTC
TRBV20-1	-	13	-	TRBJ2-5	CSARGDLSNEQYF	TGCAGTGCTAGAGGGGACCTCTCCAATGAGCAGTACTTC
TRBV29-1	-	13	-	TRBJ2-1	CSVDGPGGNEQFF	TGCAGCGTTGATGGGCCTGGGGGGAATGAGCAGTTTTTC
TRBV4-1	-	18	-	TRBJ1-2	CASSQDLSGQQVNYGYTF	TGCGCCAGCAGCCAAGATCTCTCGGGACAACAGGTTAACTATGGCTACACCTTC
TRBV9	-	17	few	TRBJ2-1	CASSVSLSEGLSSEQFF	TGTGCCAGCAGCGTATCCCTCAGTGAGGGGTTATCCTCCGAGCAGTTCTTC